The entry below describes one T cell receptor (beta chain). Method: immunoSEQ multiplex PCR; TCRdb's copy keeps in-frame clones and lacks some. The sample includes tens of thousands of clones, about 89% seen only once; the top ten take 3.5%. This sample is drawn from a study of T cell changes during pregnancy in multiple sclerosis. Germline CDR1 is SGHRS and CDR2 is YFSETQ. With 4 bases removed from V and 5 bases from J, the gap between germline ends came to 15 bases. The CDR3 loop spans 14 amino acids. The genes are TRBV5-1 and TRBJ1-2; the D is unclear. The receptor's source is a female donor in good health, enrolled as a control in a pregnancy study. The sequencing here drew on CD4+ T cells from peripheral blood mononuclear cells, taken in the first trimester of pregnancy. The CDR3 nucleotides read TGCGCCAGCAGCCTACTAACGCCCGATTATGGCTACACCTTC. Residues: CASSLLTPDYGYTF.